Following are 7 T cell receptor beta chains from one sample sequenced in a study of cytomegalovirus exposure and HLA in healthy donors. Only in-frame clones appear in the TCRdb table, and some are missing; sequencing was by immunoSEQ multiplex PCR. In the table there are 120,000 or so clones, approximately 92% of which are singletons. The source material was PBMCs. These receptors were obtained from a woman aged 18-30 years in good health and CMV-seronegative.

DNA for the CDR3: TGTGCCAGCAGTGAATCAGGGATCGGCACAGATACGCAGTATTTT. Translation: CASSESGIGTDTQYF. The V call is TRBV2, the J call TRBJ2-3, with D perhaps TRBD1 (5 bases). Germline V gives CDR1 SNHLY, CDR2 FYNNEI. The CDR3 runs to 15 residues. V was trimmed by 2 bases and J by 1 base, leaving 10 bases between them.

This chain connects TRBV14 to TRBJ2-3; 8 bases agree with TRBD1. Germline V gives CDR1 SGHDN, CDR2 FVKESK. This CDR3 spans 15 amino acids. V lost 4 bases and J lost 6; bases outside the gene matches: 9. The CDR3 reads CASSLGQGPWDTQYF. The CDR3 DNA reads as TGTGCCAGCAGCCTCGGACAGGGACCCTGGGATACGCAGTATTTT.

J is TRBJ2-7 and V is TRBV6-5; D might be TRBD2 (5 bases). Germline V CDR1 and CDR2: MNHEY, SVGAGI. The CDR3 spans 13 residues. Trimming stripped 5 bases from V and 6 bases from J, with 14 bases between. CDR3 region: CASSRGEGGEQYF. The CDR3 nucleotides read TGTGCCAGCAGTCGGGGAGAGGGTGGCGAGCAGTACTTC.

The sample holds one count of this clone. This rearrangement joins TRBV2 to TRBJ2-1; 9 nucleotides line up with TRBD1. The CDR3 has 15 residues. Germline V gene data show CDR1 as SNHLY and CDR2 as FYNNEI. Trimming took 6 bases from V and 9 from J; bases not matched to a gene: 12. CDR3 amino acids: CASSPTRDRAAEQFF. DNA of the CDR3: TGTGCCAGCAGCCCGACCAGGGACAGGGCGGCTGAGCAGTTCTTC.

This clone was seen only a few times. This chain links TRBV18 with TRBJ2-7; TRBD2 aligns across 9 bases. Germline CDR1 and CDR2: KGHSH and LQKENI. Trimming cost V 4 bases and J 4 bases; bases outside gene matches: 5. This CDR3 has 14 amino acids. CDR3 sequence (DNA): TGTGCCAGCTCACTTAGCGGGAGACTATACGAGCAGTACTTC. It specifies CASSLSGRLYEQYF. The full variable domain, in which reference TRBV18 and TRBJ2-7 provide the parts outside the CDR3, is NAGVMQNPRHLVRRRGQEARLRCSPMKGHSHVYWYRQLPEEGLKFMVYLQKENIIDESGMPKERFSAEFPKEGPSILRIQQVVRGDSAAYFCASSLSGRLYEQYFGPGTRLTVT.

The chain combines TRBV30 with TRBJ1-1; D is uncertain. With 2 bases removed from V and 2 bases from J, the gap between germline ends came to 21 bases. This CDR3 region has 17 residues. Per germline, CDR1 GTSNPN and CDR2 SVGIG (reference sequence). CDR3 residues: CAWSPTAFLGSNTEAFF. The DNA of the CDR3 is TGTGCCTGGAGTCCCACAGCTTTCCTGGGTAGTAACACTGAAGCTTTCTTT.

The chain recombines TRBV5-1 with TRBJ2-7; maybe TRBD2 (6 bases). Germline values: CDR1 SGHRS, CDR2 YFSETQ. The CDR3 contains 14 residues. Trimming pared 3 bases from V and 2 bases from J, leaving 12 bases between. CDR3 DNA: TGCGCCAGCAGCTCCCATGGACTAACCTACGAGCAGTACTTC. Its protein is CASSSHGLTYEQYF.